These T cell receptor beta chains were read from a single sample in a study of pediatric ulcerative colitis. Repertoires were generated with immunoSEQ multiplex PCR, while TCRdb's copy carries only in-frame clones and drops some. The sample holds 54,000 or so clones; 85% to 90% are singletons and the top ten take about 1.5%. Specimen: blood. The receptors stem from a boy between 5 and 17 years old who was a control in a study of pediatric ulcerative colitis. CDR3s include the opening cysteine and the closing phenylalanine or tryptophan. Each record gives: V gene, J gene, D gene, clone size, CDR3 protein, CDR3 DNA. A D gene is named only where the DNA matches it firmly. Size is stated for part of the rows, as once, few or many counts, or as a class when the clone is expanded.

>TRBV6-5|TRBJ1-1|-|-
CASSRLLNTEAFF
TGTGCCAGCAGTCGACTATTGAACACTGAAGCTTTCTTT
>TRBV13|TRBJ2-7|TRBD2|-
CASSVKPWTRGASYEQYF
TGTGCCAGCAGCGTTAAACCCTGGACGCGGGGGGCTTCCTACGAGCAGTACTTC
>TRBV30|TRBJ1-2|TRBD1|-
CAWSGGTGAWGYTF
TGTGCCTGGAGTGGTGGGACAGGGGCGTGGGGCTACACCTTC
>TRBV18|TRBJ2-7|TRBD1|-
CASSSRDSSYEQYF
TGTGCCAGCTCAAGCCGGGACAGCTCCTACGAGCAGTACTTC
>TRBV10-3|TRBJ2-1|TRBD1|-
CAITTGTGASSYNEQFF
TGTGCCATCACCACCGGGACAGGGGCGAGCTCCTACAATGAGCAGTTCTTC
>TRBV6-5|TRBJ1-2|-|-
CASSYPGSTYGYTF
TGTGCCAGCAGTTACCCAGGGTCTACCTATGGCTACACCTTC
>TRBV2|TRBJ1-1|-|-
CASSSDGYTEAFF
TGTGCCAGCAGTTCGGACGGGTACACTGAAGCTTTCTTT
>TRBV12-2|TRBJ2-5|-|-
CASRLGTAETQYF
TGTGCAAGTCGCCTAGGGACAGCAGAGACCCAGTACTTC
>TRBV4-1|TRBJ2-6|-|-
CASSPGKWYDSSGANVLTF
TGCGCCAGCAGCCCTGGTAAGTGGTATGATTCCTCTGGGGCCAACGTCCTGACTTTC
>TRBV25-1|TRBJ1-2|-|-
CASSDHLAGTGYTF
TGTGCCAGCAGTGACCATTTGGCAGGGACAGGCTACACCTTC
>TRBV29-1|TRBJ1-2|-|-
CSAGDIGYGYTF
TGCAGCGCAGGGGACATCGGCTATGGCTACACCTTC
>TRBV6-4|TRBJ2-6|TRBD1|-
CASSEDRGGANVLTF
TGTGCCAGCAGTGAGGACAGGGGTGGGGCCAACGTCCTGACTTTC
>TRBV23-1|TRBJ2-7|-|once
CASSQSQTGTYEQYF
TGCGCCAGCAGTCAATCCCAAACAGGGACCTACGAGCAGTACTTC
>TRBV11-2|TRBJ2-7|TRBD2|once
CASSPASGSYEQYF
TGTGCCAGCAGCCCTGCTAGCGGCTCCTACGAGCAGTACTTC
>TRBV11-2|TRBJ2-7|TRBD1|once
CASSSKWDRPSYEQYF
TGTGCCAGCAGCTCGAAGTGGGACAGGCCCTCCTACGAGCAGTACTTC
>TRBV5-1|TRBJ2-3|TRBD2|-
CASSSGTSGPTDTQYF
TGCGCCAGCAGCTCCGGGACTAGCGGGCCCACAGATACGCAGTATTTT
>TRBV30|TRBJ1-5|-|-
CAWSSLWGLDQPQHF
TGTGCCTGGAGTTCCTTGTGGGGGCTCGATCAGCCCCAGCATTTT
>TRBV2|TRBJ2-1|-|-
CASSEVGFQKYNEQFF
TGTGCCAGCAGTGAAGTGGGGTTTCAAAAATACAATGAGCAGTTCTTC
>TRBV6-5|TRBJ2-1|-|-
CASSTTVNEQFF
TGTGCCAGCAGTACGACAGTCAATGAGCAGTTCTTC
>TRBV5-1|TRBJ1-1|-|-
CASSLGWEVHTEAFF
TGCGCCAGCAGCTTGGGTTGGGAGGTTCACACTGAAGCTTTCTTT
>TRBV25-1|TRBJ1-1|-|once
CASEGYPGPRGTEAFF
TGTGCCAGCGAGGGTTACCCGGGTCCAAGGGGGACTGAAGCTTTCTTT
>TRBV11-2|TRBJ2-1|-|-
CASRDYKEAYNEQFF
TGTGCCAGCAGGGACTACAAGGAGGCCTACAATGAGCAGTTCTTC
>TRBV2|TRBJ1-5|TRBD1|-
CASRGGQGGQPQHF
TGTGCCAGCAGGGGCGGACAGGGCGGCCAGCCCCAGCATTTT
>TRBV19|TRBJ2-1|-|-
CASSIDGQRGNEQFF
TGTGCCAGTAGTATAGATGGCCAGAGGGGAAATGAGCAGTTCTTC
>TRBV5-3|TRBJ2-6|-|-
CARSLASSGANVLTF
TGTGCCAGAAGCTTGGCAAGCTCTGGGGCCAACGTCCTGACTTTC
>TRBV5-1|TRBJ1-3|TRBD1|-
CASSSKQGEDTIYF
TGCGCCAGCAGCTCCAAGCAGGGGGAGGACACCATATATTTT
>TRBV28|TRBJ2-7|-|-
CASSSPADEQYF
TGTGCCAGCAGTTCCCCTGCGGACGAGCAGTACTTC
>TRBV15|TRBJ2-1|-|-
CATGRDLNNEQFF
TGTGCCACCGGGCGGGACCTTAACAATGAGCAGTTCTTC
>TRBV5-4|TRBJ2-3|-|-
CASSLRWDTQYF
TGTGCCAGCAGCTTGCGGTGGGATACGCAGTATTTT
>TRBV19|TRBJ1-5|-|-
CASSWVGDQPQHF
TGTGCCAGTAGTTGGGTAGGAGATCAGCCCCAGCATTTT
>TRBV7-8|TRBJ2-3|-|-
CASSPTGPNTDTQYF
TGTGCCAGCAGCCCAACAGGGCCCAACACAGATACGCAGTATTTT
>TRBV18|TRBJ2-2|-|-
CASSTGPATGELFF
TGTGCCAGCTCAACGGGACCAGCCACCGGGGAGCTGTTTTTT
>TRBV18|TRBJ1-1|TRBD1|-
CASSPGQENTEAFF
TGTGCCAGCTCACCGGGACAGGAGAACACTGAAGCTTTCTTT
>TRBV6-1|TRBJ1-6|-|-
CASGPGGSPLHF
TGTGCCAGCGGCCCAGGTGGTTCACCCCTCCACTTT
>TRBV7-6|TRBJ2-2|TRBD2|-
CASSFSGRGHTGELFF
TGTGCCAGCAGCTTCAGCGGGAGAGGGCACACCGGGGAGCTGTTTTTT
>TRBV5-6|TRBJ2-7|TRBD1|once
CASNRDRGRYEQYF
TGTGCCAGCAACAGGGACAGGGGACGATACGAGCAGTACTTC
>TRBV19|TRBJ1-3|-|-
CASSISATSGNTIYF
TGTGCCAGTAGTATTTCAGCTACCTCTGGAAACACCATATATTTT
>TRBV7-2|TRBJ2-3|TRBD2|-
CASTLPSGEPTDTQYF
TGTGCCAGCACCCTCCCGAGCGGGGAACCTACAGATACGCAGTATTTT
>TRBV4-2|TRBJ1-5|-|-
CASSQLTRGPQHF
TGTGCCAGCAGCCAATTAACCCGAGGGCCCCAGCATTTT
>TRBV11-2|TRBJ2-3|-|-
CASSLRRSTDTQYF
TGTGCCAGCAGCCTCCGGCGTAGCACAGATACGCAGTATTTT
>TRBV5-1|TRBJ1-3|TRBD1|few
CASSDRDRAPGTIYF
TGCGCCAGCAGCGACCGGGACAGGGCGCCTGGCACCATATATTTT
>TRBV5-1|TRBJ2-2|-|-
CASSLPKGSYTGELFF
TGCGCCAGCAGCCTACCTAAGGGGTCGTACACCGGGGAGCTGTTTTTT
>TRBV5-1|TRBJ2-7|TRBD1|-
CASSLVAGGEQYF
TGCGCCAGCAGCTTGGTGGCAGGGGGCGAGCAGTACTTC
>TRBV12-5|TRBJ2-6|-|-
CASGLMKGGRANVLTF
TGTGCTAGTGGGCTAATGAAAGGAGGGAGGGCCAACGTCCTGACTTTC
>TRBV5-6|TRBJ1-6|-|-
CASSDNGQFSYNSPLHF
TGTGCCAGCAGCGATAATGGACAGTTCTCCTATAATTCACCCCTCCACTTT
>TRBV5-1|TRBJ1-1|-|once
CASSAGLPNTEAFF
TGCGCCAGCAGCGCAGGACTCCCGAACACTGAAGCTTTCTTT
>TRBV29-1|TRBJ2-1|-|-
CSVKDPSKVYNEQFF
TGCAGCGTCAAAGATCCTAGCAAGGTATACAATGAGCAGTTCTTC
>TRBV4-1|TRBJ2-7|TRBD1|-
CASSQAILGQVKLSYEQYF
TGCGCCAGCAGCCAAGCAATTCTGGGACAGGTTAAACTCTCCTACGAGCAGTACTTC
>TRBV5-1|TRBJ2-3|TRBD1|-
CASSLGQGAGTDTQYF
TGCGCCAGCAGCCTCGGACAGGGGGCCGGCACAGATACGCAGTATTTT
>TRBV19|TRBJ2-5|-|-
CASSPSDGFQETQYF
TGTGCCAGTAGTCCGTCGGACGGATTTCAAGAGACCCAGTACTTC
>TRBV5-5|TRBJ2-1|-|-
CASSWNGGRNNEQFF
TGTGCCAGCAGCTGGAACGGGGGCCGGAACAATGAGCAGTTCTTC
>TRBV29-1|TRBJ2-5|-|-
CSVVQTETQYF
TGCAGCGTTGTACAGACGGAGACCCAGTACTTC
>TRBV27|TRBJ2-7|-|-
CASSPTPQGGSYEQYF
TGTGCCAGCAGTCCCACCCCTCAGGGGGGGTCCTACGAGCAGTACTTC
>TRBV7-2|TRBJ2-3|TRBD2|-
CASSIAGAHRTDTQYF
TGTGCCAGCAGCATAGCGGGAGCGCACCGGACAGATACGCAGTATTTT
>TRBV5-1|TRBJ2-3|TRBD1|-
CASSPRRPGQGTDTQYF
TGCGCCAGCAGCCCCCGTAGGCCGGGACAGGGGACAGATACGCAGTATTTT
>TRBV28|TRBJ1-5|-|-
CASSPLGGANSNQPQHF
TGTGCCAGCAGCCCCCTTGGGGGGGCTAATAGCAATCAGCCCCAGCATTTT
>TRBV12-5|TRBJ2-6|TRBD1|-
CASGSPGQGSGANVLTF
TGTGCTAGTGGTTCCCCCGGACAGGGATCTGGGGCCAACGTCCTGACTTTC
>TRBV9|TRBJ2-3|TRBD2|-
CASSVDLGMTSGGLGTQYF
TGTGCCAGCAGCGTAGATTTAGGGATGACTAGCGGGGGGCTAGGTACGCAGTATTTT
>TRBV18|TRBJ2-7|-|-
CASSPGVKSGEQYF
TGTGCCAGCTCACCTGGGGTTAAGAGCGGCGAGCAGTACTTC